These 18 T cell receptor beta chains were all obtained from the same sample, sequenced in a study of blood T cells in healthy people across ages. Primed by a sample-barcoded 5' primer and a J-beta primer mix, a second PCR proceeded for 7 to 11 cycles. MiXCR was run by TCRdb on the 5' RACE reads, yielding one entry per CDR3 protein. The sample carries roughly 1.7 million distinct CDR3 sequences, roughly 32% recorded once. Sequencing input: blood. The receptor set was obtained from a woman aged 25-40 years in good health.

This clonotype was seen once. The junction and the germline gene differ at one end; a read error may be behind it. The chain joins TRBV20-1 to TRBJ2-5; maybe TRBD2 (5 bases). The CDR3 is 13 amino acids. Looked up from germline, CDR1 is DFQATT and CDR2 is SNEGSKA (reference sequence). CDR3 amino acids: CSTRGSDQEAQYF. CDR3 in DNA: TGCAGTACTAGAGGATCGGATCAAGAGGCCCAGTACTTC.

This clonotype was counted between two and nine times. The chain has TRBV6-2 or TRBV6-3 and TRBJ2-1; 9 bases match TRBD2. CDR3 length: 13 residues. V trimming: 8 bases; J trimming: 12 bases; junction bases outside the gene matches: 11. Germline V CDR1 and CDR2: MNHEY, SVGEGT. CDR3: CASGEAGGLWQFF. CDR3 in DNA: TGTGCCAGCGGCGAGGCGGGGGGGCTGTGGCAGTTCTTC.

V usage is TRBV28 and J usage is TRBJ1-4, with unresolved D. Trimming removed 5 bases from V and 5 bases from J, with 12 bases in between. This CDR3 comprises 14 residues. CDR1 is MDHEN, CDR2 SYDVKM, per germline. This CDR3 is CASSPRTVNEKLFF. In nucleotides, the CDR3 is TGTGCCAGCAGTCCTCGAACGGTCAATGAAAAACTGTTTTTT.

V gene TRBV2 combines with J gene TRBJ2-3; no firm D call. Per germline, CDR1 SNHLY and CDR2 FYNNEI. V lost 2 bases and J 1 base, leaving 7 bases between the germline ends. This CDR3 contains 14 residues. The CDR3 sequence is CASSESIGTDTQYF. CDR3 nucleotide sequence: TGTGCCAGCAGTGAAAGTATAGGCACAGATACGCAGTATTTT.

A few counts support this clonotype. The J gene is TRBJ2-7, the V gene TRBV7-2, with D tentatively TRBD1 (6 bases). Germline CDR1 reads SGHTA; CDR2 reads FQGNSA. The CDR3 runs to 13 residues. V lost 4 bases and J 6 bases, leaving 13 bases between the germline ends. CDR3 residues: CASSSGTGIEQYF. The CDR3 DNA follows: TGTGCCAGCAGCTCGGGTACAGGGATCGAGCAGTACTTC. Variable domain in full (rest from reference TRBV7-2 and TRBJ2-7): GAGVSQSPSNKVTEKGKDVELRCDPISGHTALYWYRQSLGQGLEFLIYFQGNSAPDKSGLPSDRFSAERTGGSVSTLTIQRTQQEDSAVYLCASSSGTGIEQYFGPGTRLTVT.

In DNA form, the CDR3 reads TGTGCCAGCAGTTTCGTGAGCTCTGGGGCCAACGTCCTGACTTTC. It specifies CASSFVSSGANVLTF. The J gene is TRBJ2-6, the V gene TRBV27; D is undetermined. This CDR3 is 15 amino acids long. The germline CDR1 and CDR2 sequences are MNHEY and SMNVEV (reference sequence). The V gene lost 3 bases and the J gene lost 0 bases, with 6 bases spanning the gap. Together with reference TRBV27 and TRBJ2-6, the CDR3 gives the full variable domain: EAQVTQNPRYLITVTGKKLTVTCSQNMNHEYMSWYRQDPGLGLRQIYYSMNVEVTDKGDVPEGYKVSRKEKRNFPLILESPSPNQTSLYFCASSFVSSGANVLTFGAGSRLTVL.

The V and J genes are TRBV18 and TRBJ1-1, with D possibly TRBD1 on 5 matching bases. From germline, CDR1 is KGHSH and CDR2 LQKENI. This CDR3 comprises 14 residues. Between the trimmed V and J ends, which lost 3 bases and 5 bases, there was a span of 13 bases. CDR3 sequence reads: CASSPIQGETEAFF. Here the CDR3 DNA reads TGTGCCAGCTCACCGATTCAGGGCGAGACTGAAGCTTTCTTT.

This clonotype has more than one count but fewer than ten. The V call is TRBV25-1, the J call TRBJ1-5; tentatively, D is TRBD1 (6 bases). CDR1 and CDR2 from the germline V gene are MGHDK and SYGVNS. The CDR3 loop spans 14 amino acids. V lost 5 bases to trimming and J lost 3 bases, with 11 bases between them. CDR3 in DNA: TGTGCCAGCAGTACTACGGGGGCCAATCAGCCCCAGCATTTT. The encoded protein is CASSTTGANQPQHF.

In DNA form, the CDR3 reads TGTGCCAGCAGCCTCGACAGGACCAACGACGAGCAGTACTTC. Its translation is CASSLDRTNDEQYF. The chain links TRBV2 to TRBJ2-5; possibly TRBD1 for D (6 bases). The J call may be incorrect, as the DNA end agrees better with TRBJ2-7. The germline V gene has CDR1 SNHLY and CDR2 FYNNEI. CDR3 length: 14 amino acids.

This clonotype was seen a handful of times. The chain recombines TRBV5-1 with TRBJ2-1, with a tentative D call TRBD1 (6 bases). The CDR3 runs 13 residues. Germline values: CDR1 SGHRS, CDR2 YFSETQ. Trimming removed 6 bases from V and 5 bases from J, with 12 bases in between. The CDR3 nucleotides are TGCGCCAGCACCAGGGACAACCACAATGAGCAGTTCTTC. Residues: CASTRDNHNEQFF.

The chain employs TRBV12-3 or TRBV12-4 and TRBJ2-3; D remains ambiguous. V shed 8 bases and J shed 0 bases, with 18 bases lying between them. The CDR3 has 16 amino acids. CDR3 region: CASGLSNPGSTDTQYF. CDR3 nucleotides: TGTGCCAGCGGTCTTTCTAATCCTGGGAGCACAGATACGCAGTATTTT.

This clonotype came up many times. J is TRBJ2-1 and V is TRBV6-2 or TRBV6-3; no definite D call. In germline, CDR1 is MNHEY, CDR2 SVGEGT. The CDR3 runs 12 residues. The V gene lost 4 bases and the J gene lost 8 bases, with 9 bases spanning the gap. DNA for the CDR3: TGTGCCAGCAGTTCTCCTAGAGATGAGCAGTTCTTC. Translated: CASSSPRDEQFF.

Comment on this clonotype: A junction end diverges from the germline sequence, so it may reflect a read error. The gene calls are TRBV5-1 and TRBJ2-1, with TRBD2 matching 9 bases. CDR1 is SGHRS, CDR2 YFSETQ, per germline. This CDR3 region has 16 residues. CDR3 in DNA: TGCGCCAGCAGCTTGGGTAGCGGGAGCTCCTACCATGAGCAGTTCTTC. It translates to CASSLGSGSSYHEQFF.

The sample holds one count of this clonotype. This may be a read error: a much more frequent sequence differs by one nucleotide. J is TRBJ2-3 and V is TRBV10-3; TRBD2 aligns across 9 bases. The CDR3 is 16 residues long. V shed 10 bases, J shed 0 bases, and the junction held 11 bases outside the gene matches. The germline V gene has CDR1 ENHRY and CDR2 SYGVKD. This CDR3 reads CATRMLAGTSTDTQYF. CDR3 DNA sequence: TGTGCCACCCGAATGCTAGCGGGGACCAGCACAGATACGCAGTATTTT.

This clonotype was observed a few times. V usage is TRBV5-1 and J usage is TRBJ2-3, with 8 bases that match TRBD1. The junction had 6 bases not matched to a gene; V was cut back by 0 bases and J by 3 bases. CDR3 size: 16 residues. CDR1 is SGHRS and CDR2 is YFSETQ in the germline V gene. CDR3 protein: CASSLDTGGKTDTQYF. The DNA for the CDR3 is TGCGCCAGCAGCTTGGATACAGGGGGGAAGACAGATACGCAGTATTTT.

This clonotype was observed a handful of times. The V call is TRBV28, the J call TRBJ2-1, with unresolved D. The length of the CDR3 is 11 residues. With 6 bases removed from V and 9 bases from J, the gap between germline ends came to 9 bases. Per germline, CDR1 MDHEN and CDR2 SYDVKM. The CDR3 coding sequence is TGTGCCAGCAGCCCGAGGAGTGAGCAGTTCTTC. Translating it yields CASSPRSEQFF. Using reference TRBV28 and TRBJ2-1 for the parts outside the CDR3, the full variable domain is DVKVTQSSRYLVKRTGEKVFLECVQDMDHENMFWYRQDPGLGLRLIYFSYDVKMKEKGDIPEGYSVSREKKERFSLILESASTNQTSMYLCASSPRSEQFFGPGTRLTVL.

In its sample, this clonotype was seen many times. The chain couples TRBV10-3 to TRBJ2-3; D may be TRBD2 (6 bases). Germline V gene data show CDR1 as ENHRY and CDR2 as SYGVKD. The CDR3 is 14 residues long. V was pared by 8 bases and J by 2 bases, with 14 bases between. In DNA, the CDR3 is TGTGCCATCTCAGACCGGGACTCCACAGATACGCAGTATTTT. Translation: CAISDRDSTDTQYF.

CDR3 sequence: CASSQDLGIPSSYNEQFF. The CDR3 nucleotides read TGCGCCAGCAGCCAAGACCTAGGGATTCCGAGCTCCTACAATGAGCAGTTCTTC. This chain connects TRBV4-1 to TRBJ2-1, with D unresolved. Germline-derived CDR1 and CDR2 are MGHRA and YSYEKL. The CDR3 spans 18 residues. Trimming pared 0 bases from V and 0 bases from J, leaving 15 bases between.